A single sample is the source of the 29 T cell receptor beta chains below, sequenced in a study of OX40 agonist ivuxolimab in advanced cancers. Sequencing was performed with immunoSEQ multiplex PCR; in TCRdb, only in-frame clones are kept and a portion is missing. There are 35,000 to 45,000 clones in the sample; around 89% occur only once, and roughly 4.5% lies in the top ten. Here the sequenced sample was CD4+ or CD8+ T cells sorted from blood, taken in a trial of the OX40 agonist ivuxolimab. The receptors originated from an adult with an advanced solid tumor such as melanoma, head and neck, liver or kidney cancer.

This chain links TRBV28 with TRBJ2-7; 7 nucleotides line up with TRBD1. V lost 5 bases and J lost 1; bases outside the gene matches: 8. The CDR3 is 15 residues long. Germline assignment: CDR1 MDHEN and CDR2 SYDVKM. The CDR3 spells CASSPGDSRSYEQYF. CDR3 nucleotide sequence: TGTGCCAGCAGTCCTGGGGACAGCCGATCCTACGAGCAGTACTTC. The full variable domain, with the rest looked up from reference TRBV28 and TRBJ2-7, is DVKVTQSSRYLVKRTGEKVFLECVQDMDHENMFWYRQDPGLGLRLIYFSYDVKMKEKGDIPEGYSVSREKKERFSLILESASTNQTSMYLCASSPGDSRSYEQYFGPGTRLTVT.

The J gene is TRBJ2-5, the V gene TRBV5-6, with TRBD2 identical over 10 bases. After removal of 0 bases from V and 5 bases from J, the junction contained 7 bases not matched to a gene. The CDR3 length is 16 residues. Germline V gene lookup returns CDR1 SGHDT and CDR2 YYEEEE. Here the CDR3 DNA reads TGTGCCAGCAGCTTGGGATTAGCGGGAGGATCGGAGACCCAGTACTTC. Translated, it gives CASSLGLAGGSETQYF.

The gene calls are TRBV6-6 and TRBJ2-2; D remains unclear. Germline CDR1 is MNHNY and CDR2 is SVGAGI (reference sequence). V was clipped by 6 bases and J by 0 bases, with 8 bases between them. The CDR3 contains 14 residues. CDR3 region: CASRRASNTGELFF. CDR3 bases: TGTGCCAGCAGACGGGCTTCGAACACCGGGGAGCTGTTTTTT.

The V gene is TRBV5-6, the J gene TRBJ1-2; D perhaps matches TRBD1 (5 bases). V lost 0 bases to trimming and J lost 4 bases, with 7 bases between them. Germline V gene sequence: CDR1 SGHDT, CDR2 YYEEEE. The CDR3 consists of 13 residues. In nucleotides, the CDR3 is TGTGCCAGCAGCTTGGGGGGCAGCTATGGCTACACCTTC. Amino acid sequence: CASSLGGSYGYTF. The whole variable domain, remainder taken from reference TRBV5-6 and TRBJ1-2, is DAGVTQSPTHLIKTRGQQVTLRCSPKSGHDTVSWYQQALGQGPQFIFQYYEEEERQRGNFPDRFSGHQFPNYSSELNVNALLLGDSALYLCASSLGGSYGYTFGSGTRLTVV.

Written as DNA, the CDR3 is TGTGCCATCAGTGGTGAAGCGGATAAAAGCTCCTACAATGAGCAGTTCTTC. Translation: CAISGEADKSSYNEQFF. The chain links TRBV10-3 to TRBJ2-1; the D gene is possibly TRBD2 (5 bases). The CDR3 covers 17 residues. CDR1 ENHRY and CDR2 SYGVKD come from the germline V gene. V lost 4 bases and J 0 bases, leaving 16 bases between the germline ends.

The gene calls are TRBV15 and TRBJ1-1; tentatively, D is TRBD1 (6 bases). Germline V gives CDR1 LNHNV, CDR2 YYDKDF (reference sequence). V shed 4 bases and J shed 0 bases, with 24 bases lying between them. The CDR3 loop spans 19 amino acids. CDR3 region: CATSTGLGQGSLMNTEAFF. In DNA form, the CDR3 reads TGTGCCACCAGCACGGGGCTGGGGCAGGGGTCCCTTATGAACACTGAAGCTTTCTTT.

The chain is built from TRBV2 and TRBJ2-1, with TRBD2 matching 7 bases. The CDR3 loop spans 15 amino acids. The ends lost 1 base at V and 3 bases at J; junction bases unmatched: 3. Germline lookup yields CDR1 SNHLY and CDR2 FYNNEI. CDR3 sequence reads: CASSEVRGIYNEQFF. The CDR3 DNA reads TGTGCCAGCAGTGAAGTGCGGGGGATCTACAATGAGCAGTTCTTC. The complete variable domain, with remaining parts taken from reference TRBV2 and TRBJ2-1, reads EPEVTQTPSHQVTQMGQEVILRCVPISNHLYFYWYRQILGQKVEFLVSFYNNEISEKSEIFDDQFSVERPDGSNFTLKIRSTKLEDSAMYFCASSEVRGIYNEQFFGPGTRLTVL.

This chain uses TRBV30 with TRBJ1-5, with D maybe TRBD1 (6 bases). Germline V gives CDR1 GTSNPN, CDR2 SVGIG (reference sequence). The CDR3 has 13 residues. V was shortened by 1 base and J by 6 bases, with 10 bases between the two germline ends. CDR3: CAWSAGGRQPQHF. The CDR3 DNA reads TGTGCCTGGAGTGCCGGGGGCCGTCAGCCCCAGCATTTT.

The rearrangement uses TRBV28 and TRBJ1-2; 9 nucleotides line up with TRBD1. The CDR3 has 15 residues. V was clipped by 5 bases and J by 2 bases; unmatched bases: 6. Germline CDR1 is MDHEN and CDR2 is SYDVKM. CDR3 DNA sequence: TGTGCCAGCAGTACAAACAGGGGGCGGAACTATGGCTACACCTTC. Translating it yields CASSTNRGRNYGYTF.

CDR3 residues: CASSTTGGNQPQHF. The CDR3 DNA reads TGTGCCAGCAGTACTACAGGAGGCAATCAGCCCCAGCATTTT. The V call is TRBV6-1, the J call TRBJ1-5, with D possibly TRBD1 on 5 matching bases. This CDR3 has 14 amino acids. Germline lookup yields CDR1 MNHNS and CDR2 SASEGT. The V gene lost 5 bases and the J gene lost 2 bases, with 10 bases spanning the gap.

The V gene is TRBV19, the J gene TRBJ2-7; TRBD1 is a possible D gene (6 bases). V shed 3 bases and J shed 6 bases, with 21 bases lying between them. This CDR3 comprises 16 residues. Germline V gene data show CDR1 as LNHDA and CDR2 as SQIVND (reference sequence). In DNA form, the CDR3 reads TGTGCCAGTAGTATGTTCTGGATTGGCAGGGGAAGCGAGCAGTACTTC. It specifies CASSMFWIGRGSEQYF.

CDR3 amino acids: CASSLGFGTSDEQFF. The CDR3 DNA reads as TGCGCCAGCAGCTTGGGGTTTGGGACTAGCGATGAGCAGTTCTTC. The V gene is TRBV5-1, the J gene TRBJ2-1; 10 positions agree with TRBD2. CDR1 and CDR2 (germline): SGHRS, YFSETQ. The CDR3 extends over 15 amino acids. V shed 0 bases and J 8 bases; nucleotides not matched to a gene: 5.

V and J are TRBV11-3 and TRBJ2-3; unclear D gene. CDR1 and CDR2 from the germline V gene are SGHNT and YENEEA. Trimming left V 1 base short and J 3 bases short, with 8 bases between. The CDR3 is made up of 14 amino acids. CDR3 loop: CASSLGPATDTQYF. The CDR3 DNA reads TGTGCCAGCAGCTTAGGCCCAGCAACAGATACGCAGTATTTT.

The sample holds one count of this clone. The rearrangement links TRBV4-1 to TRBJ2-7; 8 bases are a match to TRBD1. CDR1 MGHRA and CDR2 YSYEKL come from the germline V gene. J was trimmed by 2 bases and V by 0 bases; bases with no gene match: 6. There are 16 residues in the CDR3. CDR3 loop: CASSQDRGQPTYEQYF. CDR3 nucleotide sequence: TGCGCCAGCAGCCAAGACAGGGGGCAACCTACCTACGAGCAGTACTTC.

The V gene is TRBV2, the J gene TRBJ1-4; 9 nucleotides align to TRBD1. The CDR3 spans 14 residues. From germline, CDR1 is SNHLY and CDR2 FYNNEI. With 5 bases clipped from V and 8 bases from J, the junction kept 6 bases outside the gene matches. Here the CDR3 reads CASSRDRGGEKLFF. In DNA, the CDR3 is TGTGCCAGCAGTCGTGACAGGGGGGGAGAAAAACTGTTTTTT.

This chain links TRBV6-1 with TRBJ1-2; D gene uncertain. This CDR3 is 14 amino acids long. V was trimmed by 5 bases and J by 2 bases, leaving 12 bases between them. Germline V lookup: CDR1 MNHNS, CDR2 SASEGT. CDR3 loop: CASSPARGNYGYTF. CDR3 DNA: TGTGCCAGCAGTCCAGCCCGAGGAAACTATGGCTACACCTTC.

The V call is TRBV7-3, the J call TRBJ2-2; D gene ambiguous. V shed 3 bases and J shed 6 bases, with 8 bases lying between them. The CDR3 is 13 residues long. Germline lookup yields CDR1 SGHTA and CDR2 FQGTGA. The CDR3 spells CASSLTTAGELFF. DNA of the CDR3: TGTGCCAGCAGCTTGACCACCGCCGGGGAGCTGTTTTTT. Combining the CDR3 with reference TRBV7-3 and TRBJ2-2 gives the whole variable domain GAGVSQTPSNKVTEKGKYVELRCDPISGHTALYWYRQSLGQGPEFLIYFQGTGAADDSGLPNDRFFAVRPEGSVSTLKIQRTERGDSAVYLCASSLTTAGELFFGEGSRLTVL.

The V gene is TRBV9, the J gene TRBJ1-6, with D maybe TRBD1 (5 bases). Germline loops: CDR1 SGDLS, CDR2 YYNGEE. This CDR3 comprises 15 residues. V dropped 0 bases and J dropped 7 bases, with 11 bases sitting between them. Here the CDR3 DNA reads TGTGCCAGCAGCGTAGGACCCGAGGGGAATTCACCCCTCCACTTT. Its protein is CASSVGPEGNSPLHF.

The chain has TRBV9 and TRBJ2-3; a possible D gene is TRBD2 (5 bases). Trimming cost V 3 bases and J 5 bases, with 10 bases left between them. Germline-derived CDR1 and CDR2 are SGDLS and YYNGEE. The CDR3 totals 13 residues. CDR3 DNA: TGTGCCAGCAGCGCCGGAGGTCAAGATACGCAGTATTTT. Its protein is CASSAGGQDTQYF.

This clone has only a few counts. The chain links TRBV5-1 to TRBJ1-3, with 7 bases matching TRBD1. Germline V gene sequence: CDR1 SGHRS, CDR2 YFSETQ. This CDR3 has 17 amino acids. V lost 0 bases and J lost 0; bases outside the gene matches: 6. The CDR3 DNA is TGCGCCAGCAGCTTGGCTTCGGGACAGTACTCTGGAAACACCATATATTTT. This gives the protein CASSLASGQYSGNTIYF.

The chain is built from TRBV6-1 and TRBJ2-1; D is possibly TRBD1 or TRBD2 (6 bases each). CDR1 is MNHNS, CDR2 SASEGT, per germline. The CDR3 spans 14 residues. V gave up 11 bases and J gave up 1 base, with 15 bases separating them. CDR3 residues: CALEGGYSYNEQFF. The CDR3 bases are TGTGCCCTTGAGGGGGGCTATTCCTACAATGAGCAGTTCTTC.

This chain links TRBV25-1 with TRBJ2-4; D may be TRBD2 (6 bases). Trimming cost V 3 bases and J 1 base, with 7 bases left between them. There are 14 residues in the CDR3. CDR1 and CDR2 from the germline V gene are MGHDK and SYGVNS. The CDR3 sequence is CASSDRGAKNIQYF. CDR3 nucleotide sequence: TGTGCCAGCAGTGATCGGGGGGCCAAAAACATTCAGTACTTC.

The CDR3 DNA is TGTGCCTGGAGTGTAATCCGGGACAGCTTCCCTCGGTACGAGCAGTACTTC. Translated, it gives CAWSVIRDSFPRYEQYF. V is TRBV30 and J is TRBJ2-7, with TRBD1 identical over 7 bases. The CDR3 totals 17 residues. Germline V lookup: CDR1 GTSNPN, CDR2 SVGIG (reference sequence). The J segment lost 4 bases and the V segment lost 0 bases, leaving 15 bases of the junction unmatched. Full variable domain (remainder filled in from reference TRBV30 and TRBJ2-7): SQTIHQWPATLVQPVGSPLSLECTVEGTSNPNLYWYRQAAGRGLQLLFYSVGIGQISSEVPQNLSASRPQDRQFILSSKKLLLSDSGFYLCAWSVIRDSFPRYEQYFGPGTRLTVT.

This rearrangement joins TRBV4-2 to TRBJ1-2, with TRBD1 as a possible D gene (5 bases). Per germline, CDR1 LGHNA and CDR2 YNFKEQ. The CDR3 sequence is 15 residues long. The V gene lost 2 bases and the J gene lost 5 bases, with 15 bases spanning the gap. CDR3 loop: CASSQRGWDWYGYTF. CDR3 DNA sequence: TGTGCCAGCAGCCAAAGGGGTTGGGATTGGTATGGCTACACCTTC.

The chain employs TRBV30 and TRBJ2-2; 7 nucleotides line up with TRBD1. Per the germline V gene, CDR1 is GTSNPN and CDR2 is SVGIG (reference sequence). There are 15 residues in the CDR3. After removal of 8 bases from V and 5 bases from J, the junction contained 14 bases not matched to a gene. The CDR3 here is CAGDSGQVVTGELFF. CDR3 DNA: TGTGCCGGGGATTCAGGACAGGTAGTAACCGGGGAGCTGTTTTTT.

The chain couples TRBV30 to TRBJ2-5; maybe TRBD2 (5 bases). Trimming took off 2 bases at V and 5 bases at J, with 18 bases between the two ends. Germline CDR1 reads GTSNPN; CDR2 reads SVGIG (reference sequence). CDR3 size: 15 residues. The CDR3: CAWSNRARGGETQYF. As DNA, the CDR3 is TGTGCCTGGAGTAACCGGGCCAGAGGCGGGGAGACCCAGTACTTC.

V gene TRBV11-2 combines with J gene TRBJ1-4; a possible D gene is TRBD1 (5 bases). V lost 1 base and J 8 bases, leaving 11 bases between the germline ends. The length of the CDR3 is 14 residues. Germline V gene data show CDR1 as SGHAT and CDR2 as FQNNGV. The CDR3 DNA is TGTGCCAGCAGCTTAGGGCTCCAGGGAGAAAAACTGTTTTTT. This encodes CASSLGLQGEKLFF.

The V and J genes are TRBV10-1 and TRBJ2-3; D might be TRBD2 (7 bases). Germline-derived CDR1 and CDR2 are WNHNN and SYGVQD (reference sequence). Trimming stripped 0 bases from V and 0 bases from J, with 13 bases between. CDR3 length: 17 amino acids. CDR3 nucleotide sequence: TGCGCCAGCAGTGAGTCGTGGCGGGGGCCTAGCACAGATACGCAGTATTTT. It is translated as CASSESWRGPSTDTQYF.

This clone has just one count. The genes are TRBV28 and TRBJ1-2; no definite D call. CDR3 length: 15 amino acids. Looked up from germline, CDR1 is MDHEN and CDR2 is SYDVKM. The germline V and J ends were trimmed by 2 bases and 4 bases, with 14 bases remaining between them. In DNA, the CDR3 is TGTGCCAGCAGTTTAGTTGACTCCTCGATCTATGGCTACACCTTC. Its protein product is CASSLVDSSIYGYTF.